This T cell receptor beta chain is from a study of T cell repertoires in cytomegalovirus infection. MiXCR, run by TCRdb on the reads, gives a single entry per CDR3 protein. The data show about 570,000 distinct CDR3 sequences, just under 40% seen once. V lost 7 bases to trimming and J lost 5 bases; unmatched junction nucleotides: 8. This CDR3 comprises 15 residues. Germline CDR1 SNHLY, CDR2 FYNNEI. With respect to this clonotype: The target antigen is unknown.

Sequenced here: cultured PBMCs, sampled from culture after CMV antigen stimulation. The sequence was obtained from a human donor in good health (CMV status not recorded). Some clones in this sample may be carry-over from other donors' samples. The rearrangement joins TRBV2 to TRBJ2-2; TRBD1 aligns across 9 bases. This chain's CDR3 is CASKPTGGGTGELFF. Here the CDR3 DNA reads TGTGCCAGCAAACCGACAGGGGGAGGGACCGGGGAGCTGTTTTTT.